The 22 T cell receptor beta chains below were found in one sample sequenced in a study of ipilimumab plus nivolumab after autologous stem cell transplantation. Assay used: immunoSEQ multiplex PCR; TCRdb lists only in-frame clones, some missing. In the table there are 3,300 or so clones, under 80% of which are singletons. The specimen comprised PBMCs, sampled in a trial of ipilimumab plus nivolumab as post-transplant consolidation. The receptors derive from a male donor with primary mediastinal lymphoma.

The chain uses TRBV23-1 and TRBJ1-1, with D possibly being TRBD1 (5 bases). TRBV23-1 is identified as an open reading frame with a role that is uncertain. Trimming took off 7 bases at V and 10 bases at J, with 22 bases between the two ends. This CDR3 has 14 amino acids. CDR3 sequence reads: CASTRGGLKGRAFF. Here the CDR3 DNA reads TGCGCCAGCACTCGGGGGGGGTTAAAGGGAAGAGCTTTCTTT.

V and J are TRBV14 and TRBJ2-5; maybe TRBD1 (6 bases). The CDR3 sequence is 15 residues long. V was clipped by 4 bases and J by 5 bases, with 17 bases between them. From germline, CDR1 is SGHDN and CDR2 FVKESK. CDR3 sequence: CASSPRGTQGETQYF. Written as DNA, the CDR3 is TGTGCCAGCAGCCCGAGAGGGACCCAGGGGGAGACCCAGTACTTC.

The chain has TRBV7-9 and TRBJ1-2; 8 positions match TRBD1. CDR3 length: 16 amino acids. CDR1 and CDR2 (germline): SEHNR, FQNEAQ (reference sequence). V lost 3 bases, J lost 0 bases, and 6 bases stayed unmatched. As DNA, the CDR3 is TGTGCCAGCAGCTTCGGAACAGGGGGACCTAACTATGGCTACACCTTC. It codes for CASSFGTGGPNYGYTF.

CDR3 DNA sequence: TGTGCCAGTACTAGACAGGGAGGAATTGGGGGCTACACCTTC. Its translation is CASTRQGGIGGYTF. This sequence joins TRBV19 and TRBJ1-2; 7 bases are a match to TRBD1. V dropped 7 bases and J dropped 8; count of bases not matched to a gene: 13. The CDR3 length is 14 residues. Germline V gives CDR1 LNHDA, CDR2 SQIVND (reference sequence).

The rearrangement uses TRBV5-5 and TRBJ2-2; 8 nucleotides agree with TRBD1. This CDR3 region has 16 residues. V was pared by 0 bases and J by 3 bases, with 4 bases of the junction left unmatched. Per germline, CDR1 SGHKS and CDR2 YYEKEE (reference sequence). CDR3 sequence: CASSLGQGMDTGELFF. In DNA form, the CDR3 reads TGTGCCAGCAGCTTGGGACAGGGGATGGACACCGGGGAGCTGTTTTTT. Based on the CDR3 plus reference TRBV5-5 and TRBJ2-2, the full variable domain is DAGVTQSPTHLIKTRGQQVTLRCSPISGHKSVSWYQQVLGQGPQFIFQYYEKEERGRGNFPDRFSARQFPNYSSELNVNALLLGDSALYLCASSLGQGMDTGELFFGEGSRLTVL.

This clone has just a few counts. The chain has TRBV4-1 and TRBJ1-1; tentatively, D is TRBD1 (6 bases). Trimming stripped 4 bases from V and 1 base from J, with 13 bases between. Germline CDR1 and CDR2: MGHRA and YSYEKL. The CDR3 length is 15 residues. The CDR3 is CASSRGPQGNTEAFF. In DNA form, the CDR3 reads TGCGCCAGCAGCCGGGGACCACAGGGGAACACTGAAGCTTTCTTT.

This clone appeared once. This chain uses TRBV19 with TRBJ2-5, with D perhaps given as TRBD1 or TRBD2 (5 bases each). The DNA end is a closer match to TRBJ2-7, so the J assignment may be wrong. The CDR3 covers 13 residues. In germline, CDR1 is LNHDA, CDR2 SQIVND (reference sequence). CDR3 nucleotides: TGTGCCAGTAGTACAAGGGACGGCTACGAGCAGTACTTC. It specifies CASSTRDGYEQYF.

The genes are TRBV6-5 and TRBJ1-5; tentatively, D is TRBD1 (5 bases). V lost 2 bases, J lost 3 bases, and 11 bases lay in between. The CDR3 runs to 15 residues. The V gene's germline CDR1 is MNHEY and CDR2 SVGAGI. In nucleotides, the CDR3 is TGTGCCAGCAGTTACAGTGCCGGGGCCAATCAGCCCCAGCATTTT. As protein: CASSYSAGANQPQHF.

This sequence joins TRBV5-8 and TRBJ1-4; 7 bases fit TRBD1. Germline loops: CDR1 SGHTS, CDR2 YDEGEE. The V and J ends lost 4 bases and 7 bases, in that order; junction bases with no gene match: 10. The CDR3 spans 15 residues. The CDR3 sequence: CASSPAGTVREKLFF. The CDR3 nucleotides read TGTGCCAGCAGCCCCGCCGGGACAGTTCGTGAAAAACTGTTTTTT.

This CDR3 is CASSSAGAVQETQYF. The CDR3, as DNA: TGTGCCAGCAGCTCCGCGGGGGCCGTACAAGAGACCCAGTACTTC. The chain links TRBV5-5 to TRBJ2-5; D is perhaps TRBD2 (7 bases). The CDR3 sequence is 15 residues long. From germline, CDR1 is SGHKS and CDR2 YYEKEE (reference sequence). V lost 3 bases to trimming and J lost 2 bases, with 14 bases between them.

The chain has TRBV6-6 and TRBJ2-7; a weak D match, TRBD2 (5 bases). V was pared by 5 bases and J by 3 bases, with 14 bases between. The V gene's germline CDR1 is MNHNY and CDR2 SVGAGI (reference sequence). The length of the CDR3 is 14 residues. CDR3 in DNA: TGTGCCAGCAGTCCTCTAGCAAGCGGCTACGAGCAGTACTTC. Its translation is CASSPLASGYEQYF.

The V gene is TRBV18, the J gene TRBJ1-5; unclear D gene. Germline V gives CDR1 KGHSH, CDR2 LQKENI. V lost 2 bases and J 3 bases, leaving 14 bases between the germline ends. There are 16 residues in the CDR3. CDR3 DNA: TGTGCCAGCTCACCATTTAGGGAAGTGGACAATCAGCCCCAGCATTTT. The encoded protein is CASSPFREVDNQPQHF.

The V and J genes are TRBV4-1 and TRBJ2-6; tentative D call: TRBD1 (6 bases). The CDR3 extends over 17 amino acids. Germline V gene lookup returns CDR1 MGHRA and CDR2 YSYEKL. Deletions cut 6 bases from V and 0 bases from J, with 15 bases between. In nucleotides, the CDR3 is TGCGCCAGCAGTCGTGGGGGCCTTTTCTCTGGGGCCAACGTCCTGACTTTC. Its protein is CASSRGGLFSGANVLTF.

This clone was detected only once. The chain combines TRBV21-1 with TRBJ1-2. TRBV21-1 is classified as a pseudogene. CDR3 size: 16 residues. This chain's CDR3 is CASSKGLFGGDYGYTF. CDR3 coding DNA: TGTGCCAGCAGCAAGGGTTTGTTCGGGGGGGACTATGGCTACACCTTC.

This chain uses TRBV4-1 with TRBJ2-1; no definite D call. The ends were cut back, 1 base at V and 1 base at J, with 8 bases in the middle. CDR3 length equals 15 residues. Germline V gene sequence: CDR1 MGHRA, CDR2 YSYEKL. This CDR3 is CASSQVSGSYNEQFF. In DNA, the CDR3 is TGCGCCAGCAGCCAAGTTTCCGGGTCCTACAATGAGCAGTTCTTC.

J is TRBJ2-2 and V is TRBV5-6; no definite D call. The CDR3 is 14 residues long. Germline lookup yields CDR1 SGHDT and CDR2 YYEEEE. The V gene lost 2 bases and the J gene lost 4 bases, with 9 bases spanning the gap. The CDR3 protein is CASSLRDSTGELFF. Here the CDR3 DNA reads TGTGCCAGCAGCTTAAGAGATTCCACCGGGGAGCTGTTTTTT.

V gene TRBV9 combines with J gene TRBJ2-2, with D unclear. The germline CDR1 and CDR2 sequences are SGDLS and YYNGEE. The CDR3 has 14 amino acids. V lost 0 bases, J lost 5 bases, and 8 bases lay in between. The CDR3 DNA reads TGTGCCAGCAGCGTAGACCAAAGAACCGGGGAGCTGTTTTTT. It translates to CASSVDQRTGELFF. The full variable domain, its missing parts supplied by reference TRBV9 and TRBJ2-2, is DSGVTQTPKHLITATGQRVTLRCSPRSGDLSVYWYQQSLDQGLQFLIQYYNGEERAKGNILERFSAQQFPDLHSELNLSSLELGDSALYFCASSVDQRTGELFFGEGSRLTVL.

The DNA of the CDR3 is TGTGCCAGCAGCCAGGGAACACCGCACTACGAGCAGTACTTC. Translated, it gives CASSQGTPHYEQYF. This chain uses TRBV7-2 with TRBJ2-7, with D possibly TRBD1 on 5 matching bases. CDR3 size: 14 residues. Trimming removed 5 bases at V and 3 bases at J, with 14 bases between. The germline V gene encodes CDR1 SGHTA and CDR2 FQGNSA.

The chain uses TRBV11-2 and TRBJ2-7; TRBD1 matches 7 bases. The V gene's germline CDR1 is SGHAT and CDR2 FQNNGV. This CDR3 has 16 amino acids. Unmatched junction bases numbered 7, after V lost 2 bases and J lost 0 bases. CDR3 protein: CASSLSLGTDSYEQYF. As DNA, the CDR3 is TGTGCCAGCAGCTTATCTTTAGGGACAGACTCCTACGAGCAGTACTTC.

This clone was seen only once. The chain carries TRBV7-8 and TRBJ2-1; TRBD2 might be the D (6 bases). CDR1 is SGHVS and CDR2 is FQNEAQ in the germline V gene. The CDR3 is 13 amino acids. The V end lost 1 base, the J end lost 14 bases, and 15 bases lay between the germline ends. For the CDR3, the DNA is TGTGCCAGCAGCTTAGATTCAGGCGGGGTGAAGTTCTTC. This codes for CASSLDSGGVKFF. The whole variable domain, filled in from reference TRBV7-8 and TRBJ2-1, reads GAGVSQSPRYKVAKRGQDVALRCDPISGHVSLFWYQQALGQGPEFLTYFQNEAQLDKSGLPSDRFFAERPEGSVSTLKIQRTQQEDSAVYLCASSLDSGGVKFFGPGTRLTVL.

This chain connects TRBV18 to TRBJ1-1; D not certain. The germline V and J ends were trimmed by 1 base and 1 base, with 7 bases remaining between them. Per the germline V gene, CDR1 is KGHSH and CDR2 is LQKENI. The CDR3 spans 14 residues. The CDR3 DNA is TGTGCCAGCTCACCACTCAAGGGGAACACTGAAGCTTTCTTT. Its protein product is CASSPLKGNTEAFF.

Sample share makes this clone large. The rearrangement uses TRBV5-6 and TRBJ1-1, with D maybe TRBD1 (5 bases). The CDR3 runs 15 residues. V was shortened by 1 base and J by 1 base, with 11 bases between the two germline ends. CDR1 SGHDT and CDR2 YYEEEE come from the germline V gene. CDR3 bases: TGTGCCAGCAGCTTGAGGATGCAGGGGAACACTGAAGCTTTCTTT. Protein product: CASSLRMQGNTEAFF.